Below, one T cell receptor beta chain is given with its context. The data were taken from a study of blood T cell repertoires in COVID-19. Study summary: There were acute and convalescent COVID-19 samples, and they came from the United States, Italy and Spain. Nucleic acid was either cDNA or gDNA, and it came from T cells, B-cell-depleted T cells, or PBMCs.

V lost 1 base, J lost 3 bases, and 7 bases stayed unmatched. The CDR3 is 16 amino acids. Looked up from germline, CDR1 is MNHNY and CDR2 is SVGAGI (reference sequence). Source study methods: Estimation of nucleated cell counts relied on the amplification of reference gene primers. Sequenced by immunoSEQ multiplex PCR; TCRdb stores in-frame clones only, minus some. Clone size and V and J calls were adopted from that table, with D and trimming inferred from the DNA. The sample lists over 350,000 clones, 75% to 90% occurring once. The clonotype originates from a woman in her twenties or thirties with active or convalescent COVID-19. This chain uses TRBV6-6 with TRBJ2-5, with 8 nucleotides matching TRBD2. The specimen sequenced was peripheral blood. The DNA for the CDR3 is TGTGCCAGCAGTTACTTTCCAGCGGGGGCGGAAGAGACCCAGTACTTC. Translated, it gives CASSYFPAGAEETQYF.